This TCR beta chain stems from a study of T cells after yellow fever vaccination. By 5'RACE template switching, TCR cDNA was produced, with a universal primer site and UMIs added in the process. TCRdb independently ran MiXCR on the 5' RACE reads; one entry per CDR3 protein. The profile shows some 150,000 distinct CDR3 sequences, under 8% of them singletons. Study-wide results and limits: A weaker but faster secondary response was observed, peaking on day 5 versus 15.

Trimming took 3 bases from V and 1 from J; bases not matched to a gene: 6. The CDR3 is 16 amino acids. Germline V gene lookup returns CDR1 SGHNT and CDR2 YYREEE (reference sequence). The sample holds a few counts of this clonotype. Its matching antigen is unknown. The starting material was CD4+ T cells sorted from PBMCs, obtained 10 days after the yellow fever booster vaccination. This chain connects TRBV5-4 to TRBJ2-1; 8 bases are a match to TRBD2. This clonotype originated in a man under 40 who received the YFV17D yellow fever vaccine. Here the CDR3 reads CASSSVGLGSYNEQFF. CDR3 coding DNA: TGTGCCAGCAGCTCGGTGGGACTAGGATCCTACAATGAGCAGTTCTTC. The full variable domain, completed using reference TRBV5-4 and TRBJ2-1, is ETGVTQSPTHLIKTRGQQVTLRCSSQSGHNTVSWYQQALGQGPQFIFQYYREEENGRGNFPPRFSGLQFPNYSSELNVNALELDDSALYLCASSSVGLGSYNEQFFGPGTRLTVL.